These 25 T cell receptor beta chains were sequenced from one sample in a study of CD8 T cells in Susac syndrome. When the RNA was reverse transcribed, random hexamers were used with an input of about 0.5 to 1 ug. TCRdb reanalysed the immunoSEQ multiplex PCR reads using MiXCR and keeps one entry per CDR3 protein. The data hold roughly 120,000 distinct CDR3 sequences, with just over 90% observed a single time. Sequenced: CD8+ T cells from PBMCs. These receptors were taken from a human donor with multiple sclerosis.

CDR3 nucleotides: TGTGCCAGCAGCCTTAAGCGGGAGATCGCCTACGAGCAGTACGTC. This codes for CASSLKREIAYEQYV. The gene calls are TRBV13 and TRBJ2-7, with TRBD2 identical over 8 bases. The CDR3 sequence is 15 residues long. Germline lookup yields CDR1 PRHDT and CDR2 FYEKMQ (reference sequence). With V trimmed by 5 bases and J by 2 bases, 8 bases remained unmatched.

This clonotype was counted a single time. The V and J genes are TRBV19 and TRBJ1-2; 8 bases are shared with TRBD1. This CDR3 region has 13 residues. Germline CDR1 and CDR2: LNHDA and SQIVND (reference sequence). V shed 4 bases and J 4 bases; nucleotides not matched to a gene: 2. The DNA of the CDR3 is TGTGCCAGTAGTACCACAGGGGGCTATGGCTACACCTTC. Protein: CASSTTGGYGYTF.

The CDR3 DNA follows: TGTGCCAGCAGCTTATACAGCGTCTCCTACAATGAGCAGTTCTTC. Translation gives CASSLYSVSYNEQFF. The rearrangement joins TRBV7-9 to TRBJ2-1; D not certain. Germline CDR1 SEHNR, CDR2 FQNEAQ (reference sequence). The CDR3 runs to 15 residues. V was trimmed by 2 bases and J by 0 bases, leaving 8 bases between them.

The chain recombines TRBV6-1 with TRBJ2-3, with D tentatively TRBD2 (7 bases). The CDR3 length is 16 residues. Trimming shortened V by 5 bases and J by 0 bases, and 15 bases separated the two germline ends. Germline V gene lookup returns CDR1 MNHNS and CDR2 SASEGT. Written as DNA, the CDR3 is TGTGCCAGCAGTCCCCTAGGGGGGGCCAGCACAGATACGCAGTATTTT. It specifies CASSPLGGASTDTQYF.

The table lists this clonotype with a few counts. The CDR3 reads CASSIGIGDYEQYV. For the CDR3, the DNA is TGTGCCAGTAGTATTGGGATTGGGGATTACGAGCAGTACGTC. The chain joins TRBV19 to TRBJ2-7; D remains ambiguous. Trimming took off 3 bases at V and 4 bases at J, with 13 bases between the two ends. Germline assignment: CDR1 LNHDA and CDR2 SQIVND (reference sequence). The CDR3 sequence is 14 residues long.

V gene TRBV7-9 combines with J gene TRBJ2-7; D is possibly TRBD2 (7 bases). From germline, CDR1 is SEHNR and CDR2 FQNEAQ (reference sequence). Deletions cut 6 bases from V and 4 bases from J, with 13 bases between. The CDR3 has 13 amino acids. This CDR3 is CASREGGGYEQYF. The CDR3 DNA reads as TGTGCCAGCAGGGAGGGGGGGGGATACGAGCAGTACTTC.

This clonotype was detected once. The chain carries TRBV12-3 or TRBV12-4 and TRBJ2-1; the D gene is possibly TRBD2 (6 bases). With 5 bases removed from V and 3 bases from J, the gap between germline ends came to 14 bases. This CDR3 spans 15 amino acids. CDR3 DNA: TGTGCCAGCAGTGGGCTAGGACTAAACTACAATGAGCAGTTCTTC. Its protein is CASSGLGLNYNEQFF.

The J gene is TRBJ1-2, the V gene TRBV19, with TRBD1 matching over 8 bases. Germline V CDR1 and CDR2: LNHDA, SQIVND (reference sequence). This CDR3 region has 14 residues. The V segment lost 4 bases and the J segment 5 bases; nucleotides outside the gene matches: 6. CDR3 nucleotides: TGTGCCAGTAGTACGGACAGGGAACGGTATGGCTACACCTTC. Its protein product is CASSTDRERYGYTF.

J is TRBJ1-1 and V is TRBV27, with 7 bases aligning to TRBD1. After removal of 7 bases from V and 2 bases from J, the junction contained 13 bases not matched to a gene. This CDR3 contains 16 residues. The germline CDR1 and CDR2 sequences are MNHEY and SMNVEV (reference sequence). CDR3 amino acids: CASTVYPGGVNTEAFF. The CDR3 region has the DNA TGTGCCAGCACTGTTTACCCAGGGGGGGTTAACACTGAAGCTTTCTTT.

The gene calls are TRBV23-1 and TRBJ1-4, with D unresolved. TRBV23-1 qualifies as an ORF whose function is uncertain. The CDR3 has 15 amino acids. Trimming removed 2 bases from V and 5 bases from J, with 12 bases in between. The CDR3 nucleotides are TGCGCCAGCAGTCAAGCCGGCAGGACGAATGAAAAACTGTTTTTT. Amino acids: CASSQAGRTNEKLFF.

The table lists this clonotype with a count of one. The V gene is TRBV5-6, the J gene TRBJ2-3; 7 positions match TRBD1. This CDR3 is 12 amino acids long. J was trimmed by 7 bases and V by 2 bases; bases with no gene match: 1. Germline values: CDR1 SGHDT, CDR2 YYEEEE. The DNA of the CDR3 is TGTGCCAGCAGCTTAGGGGGCTATACGCAGTATTTT. As protein: CASSLGGYTQYF.

This chain joins TRBV2 and TRBJ2-7; D is unresolved. Trimming took 1 base from V and 7 from J, leaving 8 bases between them. Germline assignment: CDR1 SNHLY and CDR2 FYNNEI. The CDR3 length is 12 residues. The CDR3 DNA reads as TGTGCCAGCAGTGAAGGGCTCGGGGAGCAGTACGTC. This encodes CASSEGLGEQYV.

This chain uses TRBV9 with TRBJ1-2; TRBD1 agrees at 8 bases. Per the germline V gene, CDR1 is SGDLS and CDR2 is YYNGEE. V gave up 0 bases and J gave up 5 bases; unmatched junction bases: 9. The CDR3 has 16 residues. The CDR3 protein is CASSVGGAGGAYGYTF. The CDR3 nucleotides read TGTGCCAGCAGCGTAGGGGGGGCAGGGGGCGCGTATGGCTACACCTTC.

The chain has TRBV9 and TRBJ2-1; 9 bases line up with TRBD2. Trimming cost V 0 bases and J 2 bases; bases outside gene matches: 3. The germline CDR1 and CDR2 sequences are SGDLS and YYNGEE. The CDR3 length is 16 residues. The CDR3 bases are TGTGCCAGCAGCGTAGTGGCGGGGGGGCCCTACAATGAGCAGTTCTTC. Translation gives CASSVVAGGPYNEQFF.

The chain has TRBV27 and TRBJ1-6, with 10 bases lining up with TRBD1. Germline CDR1 is MNHEY and CDR2 is SMNVEV (reference sequence). Unmatched junction bases numbered 6, after V lost 6 bases and J lost 7 bases. The CDR3 has 15 amino acids. The CDR3 DNA reads as TGTGCCAGCAGACCGACAGGGGGCGCGAATTCACCCCTCCACTTT. It specifies CASRPTGGANSPLHF.

The chain joins TRBV4-1 to TRBJ1-6, with D possibly being TRBD1 (6 bases). V shed 1 base and J shed 9 bases, with 16 bases lying between them. The CDR3 runs 16 residues. Germline CDR1 is MGHRA and CDR2 is YSYEKL. The CDR3 protein is CASSQVYRVEGSPLHF. CDR3 in DNA: TGCGCCAGCAGCCAAGTTTACAGGGTCGAGGGTTCACCCCTCCACTTT.

DNA for the CDR3: TGTGCCAGCAGCTCGACAGGGGACACTGAAGCTTTCTTT. Translation gives CASSSTGDTEAFF. This rearrangement joins TRBV11-2 to TRBJ1-1; 8 nucleotides agree with TRBD1. Per the germline V gene, CDR1 is SGHAT and CDR2 is FQNNGV. This CDR3 is 13 amino acids long. V shed 4 bases, J shed 3 bases, and the junction held 1 base outside the gene matches.

The gene calls are TRBV4-1 and TRBJ2-1, with TRBD2 matching 9 bases. The germline V gene has CDR1 MGHRA and CDR2 YSYEKL. V trimming: 2 bases; J trimming: 15 bases; junction bases outside the gene matches: 5. CDR3 length equals 12 residues. This chain's CDR3 is CASSQRGGAPFF. CDR3 in DNA: TGCGCCAGCAGCCAACGCGGGGGGGCCCCGTTCTTC.

This sequence joins TRBV7-9 and TRBJ2-1, with 10 bases that match TRBD1. Germline CDR1 reads SEHNR; CDR2 reads FQNEAQ (reference sequence). The V and J ends lost 7 bases and 4 bases, in that order; junction bases with no gene match: 1. The CDR3 loop spans 13 amino acids. The CDR3 DNA sequence: TGTGCCAGCACGGGACAGGGGTACAATGAGCAGTTCTTC. The encoded protein is CASTGQGYNEQFF.

This clonotype occurred once. The chain combines TRBV30 with TRBJ2-7; 10 nucleotides line up with TRBD1. Trimming took 0 bases from V and 5 from J; bases not matched to a gene: 4. Germline-derived CDR1 and CDR2 are GTSNPN and SVGIG (reference sequence). There are 14 residues in the CDR3. CDR3: CAWSVGTGVDEQYF. CDR3 bases: TGTGCCTGGAGTGTAGGGACAGGGGTCGACGAGCAGTACTTC.

This rearrangement joins TRBV12-3 or TRBV12-4 to TRBJ1-2, with 8 bases lining up with TRBD1. The V and J ends lost 4 bases and 4 bases, in that order; junction bases with no gene match: 5. The CDR3 has 14 amino acids. CDR3 coding DNA: TGTGCCAGCAGTTCACAGGGGGAGAGCTATGGCTACACCTTC. Translated, it gives CASSSQGESYGYTF.

J is TRBJ2-5 and V is TRBV6-4; the match to TRBD1 covers 9 bases. This CDR3 is built from 21 residues. Germline CDR1 MRHNA, CDR2 SNTAGT. Trimming cost V 2 bases and J 3 bases; bases outside gene matches: 22. The CDR3 DNA reads TGTGCCAGCAGTGACACAGGGGGCCGAGTTGCGGGAGTGTGGCCGAAAGAGACCCAGTACTTC. Protein product: CASSDTGGRVAGVWPKETQYF.

V usage is TRBV7-9 and J usage is TRBJ1-1; 8 bases fit TRBD1. This CDR3 comprises 14 residues. Germline V lookup: CDR1 SEHNR, CDR2 FQNEAQ (reference sequence). The trim removed 5 bases at V and 7 bases at J, leaving 9 bases unmatched. CDR3 sequence: CASSINQGAGEAFF. The DNA for the CDR3 is TGTGCCAGCAGCATAAACCAGGGGGCGGGTGAAGCTTTCTTT.

The V gene is TRBV7-9, the J gene TRBJ1-1, with 8 nucleotides matching TRBD1. J was trimmed by 1 base and V by 5 bases; bases with no gene match: 0. CDR1 and CDR2 from the germline V gene are SEHNR and FQNEAQ (reference sequence). The length of the CDR3 is 13 residues. The CDR3 nucleotides are TGTGCCAGCAGCGGACAGGGGAACACTGAAGCTTTCTTT. Amino acids: CASSGQGNTEAFF. Filled out from reference TRBV7-9 and TRBJ1-1, the complete variable domain reads DTGVSQNPRHKITKRGQNVTFRCDPISEHNRLYWYRQTLGQGPEFLTYFQNEAQLEKSRLLSDRFSAERPKGSFSTLEIQRTEQGDSAMYLCASSGQGNTEAFFGQGTRLTVV.

The chain employs TRBV4-1 and TRBJ1-1; D gene uncertain. Germline V lookup: CDR1 MGHRA, CDR2 YSYEKL. V was shortened by 1 base and J by 3 bases, with 3 bases between the two germline ends. The CDR3 runs 12 residues. The CDR3 bases are TGCGCCAGCAGCCAAGGGGACACTGAAGCTTTCTTT. It specifies CASSQGDTEAFF.